This record concerns one T cell receptor (beta chain) sequence. This CDR3 spans 14 amino acids. Germline values: CDR1 MNHEY, CDR2 SMNVEV (reference sequence). Trimming removed 3 bases at V and 4 bases at J, with 12 bases between. The authors' processing: Amplification of reference gene primers provided the estimated nucleated cell counts. The data were produced by immunoSEQ multiplex PCR, yet TCRdb's version contains in-frame clones alone and is incomplete. V, J and clone size are those of that table, while D and trimming were read from the DNA. The sample lists 200,000 to 300,000 clones, more than 75% occurring once. This specimen belongs to a study of blood T cell repertoires in COVID-19. Study-wide context: The cDNA or gDNA used as material had been derived from T cells, B-cell-depleted T cells, or PBMCs.

Sample: peripheral blood. The origin of this receptor is a woman aged 25 to 39 who had recovered from COVID-19. J is TRBJ1-1 and V is TRBV27, with D possibly being TRBD1 (6 bases). The CDR3 here is CASSFTGSSTEAFF. DNA for the CDR3: TGTGCCAGCAGTTTTACAGGGTCGAGCACTGAAGCTTTCTTT.